This TCR beta chain stems from a study of blood T cell repertoires in COVID-19. Study-level information: The origin of the acute and convalescent COVID-19 samples was the United States, Italy and Spain. T cells, B-cell-depleted T cells, or PBMCs supplied cDNA or gDNA.

V dropped 4 bases and J dropped 6; count of bases not matched to a gene: 7. Germline V gene sequence: CDR1 KGHSH, CDR2 LQKENI. The CDR3 sequence is 15 residues long. In the study's own analysis: Estimated nucleated cell counts came from reference gene primer amplification. Some clones are missing from TCRdb's copy, which holds only in-frame ones; the method was immunoSEQ multiplex PCR. The DNA gave D and trimming, while V, J and clone size come from that table. The sample holds more than 150,000 clones; 78% are singletons and the top ten take 2.8%. What was sequenced was peripheral blood. This receptor was identified in a woman older than 75 with active or convalescent COVID-19. This rearrangement joins TRBV18 to TRBJ1-2; 11 bases fit TRBD1. This CDR3 is CASSLLDRGHNGYTF. In DNA form, the CDR3 reads TGTGCCAGCTCACTTCTGGACAGGGGGCATAATGGCTACACCTTC.